This entry features one T cell receptor (beta chain) sequence. Per the original data handling: Counts of nucleated cells, estimated from reference gene primer amplification, were obtained. Profiled with immunoSEQ multiplex PCR; TCRdb holds only in-frame clones, not every one. V and J calls and clone size are given by that table; D and trimming were obtained from the DNA. Here the sample spans around 230,000 clones, roughly 88% being singletons. This specimen belongs to a study of blood T cell repertoires in COVID-19. Study overall: Both acute and convalescent COVID-19 samples were obtained from the United States, Italy and Spain. The analysed material was cDNA or gDNA that came from T cells, B-cell-depleted T cells, or PBMCs.

The CDR3 is made up of 14 amino acids. The sequence was collected from a man aged 40-49 years who had recovered from COVID-19. Sequenced material: peripheral blood. The chain links TRBV7-5 to TRBJ1-6; no check of the table's D call, TRBD1, against the DNA was made. TRBV7-5 is listed as a pseudogene. The chain's CDR3 is CARSPQENNSPLHF. CDR3 in DNA: TGTGCCAGAAGTCCTCAGGAAAATAATTCACCCCTCCACTTT.